This T cell receptor beta chain was recovered during a study of blood T cell repertoires in COVID-19. Original processing methods: Cell counts per sample came from amplifying reference gene primers. Libraries were prepared by immunoSEQ multiplex PCR; TCRdb keeps only in-frame clonotypes and omits some of them. The DNA gave D and trimming, while V, J and clone size come from that table. The data show about 270,000 clones, less than 90% seen once. The sample taken for sequencing was peripheral blood. The source is a man in his sixties who had recovered from COVID-19.

CDR3 loop: CASSSRLNNEQFF. The CDR3 DNA reads TGTGCCAGCAGCAGCCGACTCAACAATGAGCAGTTCTTC. V usage is TRBV9 and J usage is TRBJ2-1; D is ambiguous. CDR3 length equals 13 residues. V gave up 4 bases and J gave up 5 bases, with 10 bases separating them. Germline V CDR1 and CDR2: SGDLS, YYNGEE. Full variable domain (rest looked up from reference TRBV9 and TRBJ2-1): DSGVTQTPKHLITATGQRVTLRCSPRSGDLSVYWYQQSLDQGLQFLIQYYNGEERAKGNILERFSAQQFPDLHSELNLSSLELGDSALYFCASSSRLNNEQFFGPGTRLTVL.